This T cell receptor (beta chain) is from a study of Ad26.COV2.S vaccination and SARS-CoV-2 variants. Findings and limits, study-wide: Marked by substantial breadth, spike-specific CD8+ and CD4+ T cell responses were reportedly seen after vaccination. TCR breadth and depth analyses may have underestimated total T cell responses.

On this clone itself: Its antigen is not identified.

The treatment is: roughly 18 received Ad26.COV2.S at low or high dose, single or two shots; 5 received placebo; per-sample allocation not given. The samples were gathered on day 63 after the first injection of vaccine or placebo. Boston hosted the donor, who was an adult aged 18-55 years. Ad26 vector vaccine expressed Wuhan-strain SARS-CoV-2 spike. V lost 4 bases, J lost 0 bases, and 3 bases stayed unmatched. This CDR3 is built from 16 residues. Germline loops: CDR1 LGHDT, CDR2 YNNKEL (reference sequence). TCRdb keeps only in-frame clones here, not all; method: immunoSEQ multiplex PCR. The sample carries some 240,000 clones, roughly nine tenths recorded once.

The chain recombines TRBV3-1 (or the pseudogene TRBV3-2) with TRBJ2-3; 11 nucleotides agree with TRBD2. The TCR originated in a person aged 18-65 years who received the Ad26.COV2.S COVID-19 vaccine or a placebo. The sample in question was peripheral blood, obtained in a trial of Ad26.COV2.S vaccine versus placebo. CDR3 DNA: TGTGCCAGCAGCCGAATAGCGGGAGGGAGCACAGATACGCAGTATTTT. Amino acid sequence: CASSRIAGGSTDTQYF.